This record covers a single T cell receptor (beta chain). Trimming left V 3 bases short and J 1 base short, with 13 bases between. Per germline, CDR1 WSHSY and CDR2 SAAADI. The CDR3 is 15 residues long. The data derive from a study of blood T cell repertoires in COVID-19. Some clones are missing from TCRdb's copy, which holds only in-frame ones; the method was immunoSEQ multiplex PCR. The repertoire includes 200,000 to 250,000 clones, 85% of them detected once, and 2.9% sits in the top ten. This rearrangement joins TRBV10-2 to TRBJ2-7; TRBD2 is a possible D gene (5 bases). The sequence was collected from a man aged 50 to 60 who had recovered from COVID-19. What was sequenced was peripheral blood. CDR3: CASSDLGSGSYEQYF. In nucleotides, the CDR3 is TGCGCCAGCAGTGATTTAGGGTCGGGGTCCTACGAGCAGTACTTC.